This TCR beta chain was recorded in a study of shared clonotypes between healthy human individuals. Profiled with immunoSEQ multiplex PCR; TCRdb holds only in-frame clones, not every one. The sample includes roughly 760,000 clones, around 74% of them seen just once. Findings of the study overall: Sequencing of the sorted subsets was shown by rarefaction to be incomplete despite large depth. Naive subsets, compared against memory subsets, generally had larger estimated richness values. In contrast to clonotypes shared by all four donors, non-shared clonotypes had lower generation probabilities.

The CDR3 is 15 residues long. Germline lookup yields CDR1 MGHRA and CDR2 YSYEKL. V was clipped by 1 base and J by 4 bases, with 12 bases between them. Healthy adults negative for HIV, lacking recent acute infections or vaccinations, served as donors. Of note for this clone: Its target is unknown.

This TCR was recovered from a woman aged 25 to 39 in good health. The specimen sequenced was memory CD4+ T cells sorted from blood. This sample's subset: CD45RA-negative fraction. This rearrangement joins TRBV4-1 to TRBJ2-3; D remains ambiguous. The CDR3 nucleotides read TGCGCCAGCAGCCAAGTTCCGACGGCCTCAGATACGCAGTATTTT. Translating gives CASSQVPTASDTQYF.